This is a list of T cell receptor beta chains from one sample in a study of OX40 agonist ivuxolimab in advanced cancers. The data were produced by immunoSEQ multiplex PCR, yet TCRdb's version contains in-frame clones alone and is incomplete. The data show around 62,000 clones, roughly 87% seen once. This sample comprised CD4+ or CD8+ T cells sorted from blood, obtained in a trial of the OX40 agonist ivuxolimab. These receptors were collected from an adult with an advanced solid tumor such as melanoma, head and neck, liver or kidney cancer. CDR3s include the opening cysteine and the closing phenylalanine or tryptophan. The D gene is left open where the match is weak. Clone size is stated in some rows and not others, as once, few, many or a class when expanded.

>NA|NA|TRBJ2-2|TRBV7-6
TGTGCCACCAGGCCCGGCCTCACCGGGGAGCTGTTTTTT
CATRPGLTGELFF
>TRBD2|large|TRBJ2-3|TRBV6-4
TGTGCCAGCAGTAAAGCGGGGGGAGCAGATACGCAGTATTTT
CASSKAGGADTQYF
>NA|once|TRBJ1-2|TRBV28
TGTGCCAGCAGCTTATCGAACTATGGCTACACCTTC
CASSLSNYGYTF
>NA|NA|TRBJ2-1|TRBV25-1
TGTGCCACCGGGACGGAGTTTGGTAATGAGCAGTTCTTC
CATGTEFGNEQFF
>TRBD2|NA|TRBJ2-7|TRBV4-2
TGTGCCAGCAGCCAAGTGCCTAGCGGGAGTTCGCCCGAGCAGTACTTC
CASSQVPSGSSPEQYF
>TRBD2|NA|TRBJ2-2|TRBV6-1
TGTGCCAGCCATCAAAAGCGGGAGTCCACCGGGGAGCTGTTTTTT
CASHQKRESTGELFF
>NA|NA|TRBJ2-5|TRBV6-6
TGTGCCAGCAGGGGAGTCGAAGAGACCCAGTACTTC
CASRGVEETQYF
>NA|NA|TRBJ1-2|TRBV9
TGTGCCAGCAGCGGTCAGGGGACTAACTATGGCTACACCTTC
CASSGQGTNYGYTF
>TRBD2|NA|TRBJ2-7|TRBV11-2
TGTGCCAGCAGCCCAAGCGGGAGGGCCGGAGAGCAGTACTTC
CASSPSGRAGEQYF
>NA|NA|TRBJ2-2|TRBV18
TGTGCCAGCTCACCATTGAACCGGGACTCCACCGGGGAGCTGTTTTTT
CASSPLNRDSTGELFF
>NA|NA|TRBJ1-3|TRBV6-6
TGTGCCAGCAGTCTGGCTCTCCTTGACACCATATATTTT
CASSLALLDTIYF
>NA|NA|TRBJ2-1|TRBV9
TGTGCCAGCAGCGTAGCTATGGCTAGAGGTGAGCAGTTCTTC
CASSVAMARGEQFF
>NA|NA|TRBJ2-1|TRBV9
TGTGCCAGCAGCGTAGCCGGGCAGGGGCCAGACAATGAGCAGTTCTTC
CASSVAGQGPDNEQFF
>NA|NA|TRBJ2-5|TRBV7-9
TGTGCCAGCCGCGTCGTTTCAGGCGGGAACCAAGAGACCCAGTACTTC
CASRVVSGGNQETQYF
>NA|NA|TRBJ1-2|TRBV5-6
TGTGCCAGCAGTTTGATTGGCTATGGCTACACCTTC
CASSLIGYGYTF
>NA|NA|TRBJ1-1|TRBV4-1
TGCGCCAGCAGCTACATGTGGGAAAACACTGAAGCTTTCTTT
CASSYMWENTEAFF
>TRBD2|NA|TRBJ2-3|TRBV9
TGTGCCAGCAGCCCGGGGGGGTCAGATACGCAGTATTTT
CASSPGGSDTQYF
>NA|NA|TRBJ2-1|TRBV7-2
TGTGCCAGCAGCTTAGGGACAGTTCTGGGCTACAATGAGCAGTTCTTC
CASSLGTVLGYNEQFF
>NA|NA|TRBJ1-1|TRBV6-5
TGTGCCAGCAGTTCCAGAGGGCAGGAGGGGAAAGCTTTCTTT
CASSSRGQEGKAFF
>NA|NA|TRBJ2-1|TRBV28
TGTGCCAGCAGCATGGGTGGGGGGAACAATGAGCAGTTCTTC
CASSMGGGNNEQFF
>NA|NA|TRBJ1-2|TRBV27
TGTGCCAGCAGCCCCCGAGGGTATGGCTACACCTTC
CASSPRGYGYTF
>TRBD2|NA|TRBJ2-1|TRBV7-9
TGTGCCAGCAGCGGGGGACTAGTTCTCTATGAGCAGTTCTTC
CASSGGLVLYEQFF
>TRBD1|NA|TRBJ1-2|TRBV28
TGTGCCAGCAGTTTAGCCGGGACAGGGGCTGGCTACACCTTC
CASSLAGTGAGYTF
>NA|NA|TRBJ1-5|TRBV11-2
TGTGCCAGCAGCTTAGGGGTGGACAGCCGTTATAGCAATCAGCCCCAGCATTTT
CASSLGVDSRYSNQPQHF
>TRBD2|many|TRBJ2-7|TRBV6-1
TGTGCCAGCAGTGGGGGACTAGCGGGAGTAGACGAGCAGTACTTC
CASSGGLAGVDEQYF
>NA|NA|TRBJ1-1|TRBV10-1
TGCGCCAGCAGTCCGGGACTGGGCACTGAAGCTTTCTTT
CASSPGLGTEAFF
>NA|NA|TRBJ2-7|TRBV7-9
TGTGCCAGCAGCAACCCGGGGGAGCAGTACTTC
CASSNPGEQYF
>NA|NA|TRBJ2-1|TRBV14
TGTGCCAGCAGCCAAGAGTGGGAGAGCCTCAATGAGCAGTTCTTC
CASSQEWESLNEQFF
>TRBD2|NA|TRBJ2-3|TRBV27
TGTGCCAGCAGTTTTTTCGGACTAGCGGGAGGAGCTACCTGGGATACGCAGTATTTT
CASSFFGLAGGATWDTQYF
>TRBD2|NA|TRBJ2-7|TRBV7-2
TGTGCCAGCAGCCTCACCGGACTAGCGGGAGCCTACGAGCAGTACTTC
CASSLTGLAGAYEQYF
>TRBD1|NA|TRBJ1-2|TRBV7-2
TGTGCCAGCAGCTACCCGGGACAGATCTATGGCTACACCTTC
CASSYPGQIYGYTF
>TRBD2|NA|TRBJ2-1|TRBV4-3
TGCGCCAGCAGCCATCTAGGGGCCAGCGGGAGTCTGTTCTTC
CASSHLGASGSLFF
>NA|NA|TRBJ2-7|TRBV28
TGTGCCAGCAGACCTGACGGGGCCTACGAGCAGTACTTC
CASRPDGAYEQYF
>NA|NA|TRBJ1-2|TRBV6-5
TGTGCCAGCAGGCCAAGGGGGGCTAACTATGGCTACACCTTC
CASRPRGANYGYTF
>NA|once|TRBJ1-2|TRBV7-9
TGTGCCAGCAGCTCCGCGCCCGGAAATGGCTACACCTTC
CASSSAPGNGYTF
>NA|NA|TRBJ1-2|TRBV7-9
TGTGCCAGCAGTTTCTCGAGTTACTATGGCTACACCTTC
CASSFSSYYGYTF
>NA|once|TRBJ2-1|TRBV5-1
TGCGCCAGCAGCTGGACTACCCCTCGGGATGAGCAGTTCTTC
CASSWTTPRDEQFF
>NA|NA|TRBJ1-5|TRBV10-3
TGTGCCATCAGTGAGGGCAGACACCAGCCCCAGCATTTT
CAISEGRHQPQHF